Each of the 28 T cell receptor beta chains below was sequenced from the same sample in a study of T-cell memory formation after mild COVID-19. TCRdb itself ran the 5' RACE reads through MiXCR, one entry per CDR3 protein. Of approximately 350,000 distinct CDR3 sequences in the sample, approximately 12% were seen once. Sequenced sample: PBMCs or a T cell subset sorted from them (not recorded which). Every receptor here comes from a man between 18 and 35 years old who had mild COVID-19 (a few samples of this study predate the infection). Cell type and time point are not known.

This chain joins TRBV5-1 and TRBJ2-3; no firm D call. Trimming pared 1 base from V and 8 bases from J, leaving 11 bases between. There are 13 residues in the CDR3. CDR1 is SGHRS, CDR2 YFSETQ, per germline. This chain's CDR3 is CASSLSELATQYF. The CDR3 DNA is TGCGCCAGCAGCTTGTCGGAGTTGGCTACGCAGTATTTT.

This clonotype was counted a few times. V gene TRBV7-3 combines with J gene TRBJ2-3, with 8 bases matching TRBD1. Unmatched junction bases numbered 7, after V lost 4 bases and J lost 1 base. CDR3 length: 16 amino acids. Germline V lookup: CDR1 SGHTA, CDR2 FQGTGA. For the CDR3, the DNA is TGTGCCAGCAGCTCCCATGTGGGACAGGGCACAGATACGCAGTATTTT. It specifies CASSSHVGQGTDTQYF.

This chain joins TRBV21-1 and TRBJ2-7; the table calls TRBD1, which could not be checked here. TRBV21-1 is a pseudogene. The CDR3 extends over 13 amino acids. The CDR3 nucleotides are TGTGCCAGCACTAATTGGACAGGCTACGAGCAGTACGTC. This sequence encodes CASTNWTGYEQYV.

This chain connects TRBV5-1 to TRBJ2-7, with a weak D call TRBD1 (7 bases). Germline-derived CDR1 and CDR2 are SGHRS and YFSETQ. V lost 0 bases and J lost 6, with 13 bases in between. The CDR3 consists of 14 residues. The CDR3 DNA reads TGCGCCAGCAGCTTGGGGCAGGGGGAGGCCGAGCAGTACGTC. It codes for CASSLGQGEAEQYV.

This clonotype appeared a few times. The rearrangement uses TRBV2 and TRBJ1-1; D remains unclear. Germline CDR1 SNHLY, CDR2 FYNNEI. The CDR3 has 15 amino acids. V lost 2 bases and J 2 bases, leaving 12 bases between the germline ends. CDR3 amino acids: CASSEQRTVNTEAFF. CDR3 DNA sequence: TGTGCCAGCAGTGAACAAAGGACCGTAAACACTGAAGCTTTCTTT.

The CDR3 bases are TGTGCCAGCAGGAAGACTAGCGGGGGAGGTTATTCGGGTACGCAGTATTTT. Its translation: CASRKTSGGGYSGTQYF. This chain joins TRBV6-5 and TRBJ2-3, with 12 nucleotides matching TRBD2. The CDR3 sequence is 17 residues long. V shed 6 bases, J shed 8 bases, and the junction held 15 bases outside the gene matches. Germline CDR1 reads MNHEY; CDR2 reads SVGAGI.

The V gene is TRBV19, the J gene TRBJ2-3; D unclear. Germline V gene sequence: CDR1 LNHDA, CDR2 SQIVND (reference sequence). Trimming stripped 6 bases from V and 5 bases from J, with 12 bases between. The CDR3 has 13 residues. The CDR3 sequence is CASRPTLGDTQYF. CDR3 bases: TGTGCCAGTAGACCCACCCTCGGAGATACGCAGTATTTT.

The chain combines TRBV20-1 with TRBJ1-4; TRBD1 is a possible D gene (5 bases). V gave up 3 bases and J gave up 3 bases, with 11 bases separating them. The germline V gene encodes CDR1 DFQATT and CDR2 SNEGSKA (reference sequence). The CDR3 is 14 amino acids. The CDR3 loop is CSASLGGANEKLFF. The CDR3 region has the DNA TGCAGTGCTAGTTTGGGGGGGGCTAATGAAAAACTGTTTTTT.

This clonotype showed up just a few times. The J gene is TRBJ2-7, the V gene TRBV2; 15 nucleotides line up with TRBD2. V was clipped by 2 bases and J by 9 bases; unmatched bases: 5. Germline-derived CDR1 and CDR2 are SNHLY and FYNNEI. The CDR3 has 15 residues. CDR3 DNA: TGTGCCAGCAGTGAACGGGGACTAGCGGGGGGTACGCAGTACTTC. Protein sequence: CASSERGLAGGTQYF.

This clonotype was observed a few times. V usage is TRBV7-9 and J usage is TRBJ1-5; D gene ambiguous. Germline-derived CDR1 and CDR2 are SEHNR and FQNEAQ (reference sequence). The CDR3 loop spans 14 amino acids. Trimming shortened V by 6 bases and J by 0 bases, and 9 bases separated the two germline ends. The DNA of the CDR3 is TGTGCCAGCAGAGCGGACGGTAGCAATCAGCCCCAGCATTTT. This translates into CASRADGSNQPQHF.

This clonotype was observed a handful of times. This chain joins TRBV6-2 or TRBV6-3 and TRBJ1-1; maybe TRBD1 (6 bases). Trimming removed 2 bases from V and 3 bases from J, with 13 bases in between. The CDR3 length is 15 residues. Germline values: CDR1 MNHEY, CDR2 SVGEGT. The CDR3 sequence is CASSYPPTGYTEAFF. The CDR3, as DNA: TGTGCCAGCAGTTACCCCCCCACAGGGTACACTGAAGCTTTCTTT.

The genes are TRBV7-6 and TRBJ1-6; unclear D gene. Deletions cut 5 bases from V and 5 bases from J, with 10 bases between. The CDR3 runs to 14 residues. Germline CDR1 SGHVS, CDR2 FNYEAQ. The CDR3 coding sequence is TGTGCCAGCAGCCCTCCGGGCCATAATTCACCCCTCCACTTT. It is translated as CASSPPGHNSPLHF. Together with reference TRBV7-6 and TRBJ1-6, the CDR3 gives the full variable domain: GAGVSQSPRYKVTKRGQDVALRCDPISGHVSLYWYRQALGQGPEFLTYFNYEAQQDKSGLPNDRFSAERPEGSISTLTIQRTEQRDSAMYRCASSPPGHNSPLHFGNGTRLTVT.

The chain is built from TRBV9 and TRBJ2-2, with TRBD2 as a possible D gene (6 bases). V was cut by 0 bases and J by 6 bases, with 12 bases left in between. Germline loops: CDR1 SGDLS, CDR2 YYNGEE. The CDR3 covers 15 residues. CDR3 nucleotides: TGTGCCAGCAGCGTAGGGTCTGGGAGGCCCGGGGAGCTGTTTTTT. As protein: CASSVGSGRPGELFF.

The CDR3 DNA reads as TGTGCCAGCAGACAACAAACAGATACGCAGTATTTT. It translates to CASRQQTDTQYF. The gene calls are TRBV3-1 and TRBJ2-3; no reliable D call. This CDR3 is 12 amino acids long. Germline lookup yields CDR1 LGHDT and CDR2 YNNKEL (reference sequence). V gave up 6 bases and J gave up 3 bases, with 7 bases separating them.

This clonotype was recorded at least ten times. The chain joins TRBV20-1 to TRBJ2-7; a possible D gene is TRBD1 (6 bases). The CDR3 has 14 amino acids. The germline CDR1 and CDR2 sequences are DFQATT and SNEGSKA (reference sequence). Trimming pared 0 bases from V and 3 bases from J, leaving 12 bases between. CDR3 DNA sequence: TGCAGTGCTAGAGATTCCCAGGGGCACTACGAGCAGTACTTC. Its protein product is CSARDSQGHYEQYF.

This clonotype was recorded a few times. V usage is TRBV4-3 and J usage is TRBJ1-3; D might be TRBD1 (5 bases). V lost 0 bases and J 3 bases, leaving 15 bases between the germline ends. The germline gives CDR1 LGHNA, CDR2 YSLEER. The CDR3 loop spans 17 amino acids. In DNA, the CDR3 is TGCGCCAGCAGCCAAGAAGGGGAGGGGTTGTATGGAAACACCATATATTTT. This sequence encodes CASSQEGEGLYGNTIYF.

This clonotype occurred a few times. The chain employs TRBV15 and TRBJ1-6; 7 nucleotides match TRBD1. CDR1 is LNHNV and CDR2 is YYDKDF in the germline V gene (reference sequence). V lost 2 bases and J lost 9; bases outside the gene matches: 13. This CDR3 is built from 17 residues. CDR3 nucleotide sequence: TGTGCCACCAGCAGACCAGCCACAGGGGAATTAATTTCACCCCTCCACTTT. Its translation is CATSRPATGELISPLHF.

This sequence joins TRBV7-8 and TRBJ2-3, with TRBD1 as a possible D gene (5 bases). CDR3 length: 15 amino acids. CDR1 and CDR2 from the germline V gene are SGHVS and FQNEAQ. Trimming took 5 bases from V and 6 from J, leaving 18 bases between them. CDR3 DNA: TGTGCCAGCAGCCTTCAAGGGGCACGGCGGGATACGCAGTATTTT. Protein product: CASSLQGARRDTQYF.

This clonotype was counted only a few times. The chain combines TRBV3-1 with TRBJ1-6; 7 bases are a match to TRBD1. Germline V gives CDR1 LGHDT, CDR2 YNNKEL (reference sequence). This CDR3 spans 13 amino acids. Germline trimming cut 5 bases from V and 8 bases from J; bases unmatched to any gene: 3. The CDR3: CASSDTGDSPLHF. CDR3 nucleotide sequence: TGTGCCAGCAGCGATACAGGGGATTCACCCCTCCACTTT.

This clonotype showed up just a few times. CDR3 amino acids: CASSQAAGKGRNTEAFF. In DNA form, the CDR3 reads TGCGCCAGCAGCCAAGCGGCGGGGAAGGGTCGGAACACTGAAGCTTTCTTT. The rearrangement uses TRBV4-1 and TRBJ1-1, with D unclear. CDR1 is MGHRA and CDR2 is YSYEKL in the germline V gene. The CDR3 is made up of 17 amino acids. V shed 1 base and J shed 1 base, with 16 bases lying between them.

This clonotype came up many times. The chain is built from TRBV6-5 and TRBJ1-6; no reliable D call. The V end was cut by 4 bases, the J end by 0 bases, with 16 bases between. Germline CDR1 and CDR2: MNHEY and SVGAGI. The CDR3 covers 18 residues. The CDR3 DNA reads as TGTGCCAGCAGTTTCCCTTTTTTGGGAAGCTCCTATAATTCACCCCTCCACTTT. It translates to CASSFPFLGSSYNSPLHF.

This chain joins TRBV7-6 and TRBJ2-1; 7 bases fit TRBD1. The CDR3 has 15 amino acids. Germline values: CDR1 SGHVS, CDR2 FNYEAQ. The V and J ends lost 3 bases and 2 bases, in that order; junction bases with no gene match: 4. The DNA for the CDR3 is TGTGCCAGCAGCTTGACAGGGTCGACCTACAATGAGCAGTTCTTC. Its translation is CASSLTGSTYNEQFF.

The gene calls are TRBV20-1 and TRBJ2-3; a weak D match, TRBD2 (5 bases). The CDR3 length is 15 residues. Trimming took off 0 bases at V and 2 bases at J, with 12 bases between the two ends. CDR1 is DFQATT, CDR2 SNEGSKA, per germline (reference sequence). The CDR3 region has the DNA TGCAGTGCTAGAGAGGTTGGCGGGTACACAGATACGCAGTATTTT. Its translation: CSAREVGGYTDTQYF.

This CDR3 reads CASSPDRGQAFF. The CDR3 DNA is TGCGCCAGCAGCCCGGACAGGGGACAAGCTTTCTTT. The gene calls are TRBV5-1 and TRBJ1-1, with 9 bases aligning to TRBD1. The CDR3 runs 12 residues. With 4 bases clipped from V and 9 bases from J, the junction kept 4 bases outside the gene matches. Germline assignment: CDR1 SGHRS and CDR2 YFSETQ.

The chain carries TRBV29-1 and TRBJ2-3; D unresolved. Looked up from germline, CDR1 is SQVTM and CDR2 is ANQGSEA. V was cut by 3 bases and J by 3 bases, with 4 bases left in between. The CDR3 spans 11 residues. CDR3 sequence: CSVERTDTQYF. CDR3 nucleotide sequence: TGCAGCGTTGAGAGGACAGATACGCAGTATTTT.

This clonotype was seen a single time. This chain connects TRBV4-1 to TRBJ2-3; no firm D call. This CDR3 has 12 residues. V lost 4 bases and J lost 6, with 8 bases in between. CDR1 and CDR2 (germline): MGHRA, YSYEKL. The DNA of the CDR3 is TGCGCCAGCAGCCGTGGACGTGATACGCAGTATTTT. Amino acid sequence: CASSRGRDTQYF.

This clonotype was seen only a few times. The chain employs TRBV7-6 and TRBJ2-7, with 9 bases identical to TRBD1. Germline assignment: CDR1 SGHVS and CDR2 FNYEAQ. The CDR3 consists of 15 residues. The ends lost 3 bases at V and 0 bases at J; junction bases unmatched: 3. The DNA for the CDR3 is TGTGCCAGCAGCTTGGGACAGGGAACCTCCTACGAGCAGTACGTC. Amino acid sequence: CASSLGQGTSYEQYV.

In its sample, this clonotype was seen many times. The chain is built from TRBV12-3 or TRBV12-4 and TRBJ2-7; TRBD1 matches 7 bases. The CDR3 runs 13 residues. J lost 9 bases, V lost 5 bases, and 10 bases had no gene match. CDR3 DNA sequence: TGTGCCAGCAGTACCGACAGGGCCCAACGGCAGTACGTC. Translation: CASSTDRAQRQYV.